This is a list of T cell receptor beta chains from one sample in a study of cytomegalovirus exposure and HLA in healthy donors. Assay used: immunoSEQ multiplex PCR; TCRdb lists only in-frame clones, some missing. This sample has more than 60,000 clones, with roughly 80% found just once. Sequencing used PBMCs. These receptors all stem from a male donor in good health and CMV-seropositive. Each CDR3 is given with its conserved first and last residue. Each record gives: J gene, clone size, V gene, D gene, CDR3 protein, CDR3 DNA. The D gene is left open where the match is weak. Clone size, where shown, is once, few, many, or a class for clones that have expanded.

J gene: TRBJ2-7
clone size: few
V gene: TRBV28
D gene: TRBD1
CDR3 protein: CASRNLRQGRYEQYF
CDR3 DNA: TGTGCCAGCAGAAACCTAAGACAGGGAAGGTACGAGCAGTACTTC

J gene: TRBJ2-5
clone size: .
V gene: TRBV6-5
D gene: .
CDR3 protein: CASSSRTDYQETQYF
CDR3 DNA: TGTGCCAGCAGCTCCCGAACAGATTACCAAGAGACCCAGTACTTC

J gene: TRBJ1-6
clone size: .
V gene: TRBV4-2
D gene: .
CDR3 protein: CASSQESHDNSPLHF
CDR3 DNA: TGTGCCAGCAGCCAAGAGAGCCACGATAATTCACCCCTCCACTTT

J gene: TRBJ1-2
clone size: .
V gene: TRBV7-2
D gene: .
CDR3 protein: CASSPTGNYGYTF
CDR3 DNA: TGTGCCAGCAGCCCAACAGGGAACTATGGCTACACCTTC

J gene: TRBJ1-6
clone size: .
V gene: TRBV27
D gene: TRBD1
CDR3 protein: CASSFRISWTGTYNSPLHF
CDR3 DNA: TGTGCCAGCAGTTTTCGGATATCGTGGACAGGCACCTATAATTCACCCCTCCACTTT

J gene: TRBJ1-1
clone size: once
V gene: TRBV29-1
D gene: TRBD1
CDR3 protein: CSVESVLIDRGRTEAFF
CDR3 DNA: TGCAGCGTTGAATCCGTTTTGATTGACAGGGGGCGAACTGAAGCTTTCTTT

J gene: TRBJ2-7
clone size: .
V gene: TRBV6-6
D gene: TRBD1
CDR3 protein: CASSRTGAYEQYF
CDR3 DNA: TGTGCCAGCAGTAGGACAGGGGCCTACGAGCAGTACTTC

J gene: TRBJ1-3
clone size: .
V gene: TRBV30
D gene: TRBD1
CDR3 protein: CAWHTGQAGNTIYF
CDR3 DNA: TGTGCCTGGCATACCGGACAGGCCGGAAACACCATATATTTT

J gene: TRBJ1-1
clone size: .
V gene: TRBV30
D gene: TRBD1
CDR3 protein: CAWISQGVGEAFF
CDR3 DNA: TGTGCCTGGATTAGTCAGGGGGTGGGTGAAGCTTTCTTT

J gene: TRBJ1-2
clone size: .
V gene: TRBV7-6
D gene: .
CDR3 protein: CASSLIGGGRDYGYTF
CDR3 DNA: TGTGCCAGCAGCTTAATCGGTGGAGGGAGGGACTATGGCTACACCTTC

J gene: TRBJ2-2
clone size: .
V gene: TRBV2
D gene: TRBD2
CDR3 protein: CASSGAGGRTGELFF
CDR3 DNA: TGTGCCAGCAGTGGGGCGGGGGGGCGAACCGGGGAGCTGTTTTTT

J gene: TRBJ2-5
clone size: .
V gene: TRBV19
D gene: TRBD1
CDR3 protein: CASSIGTGGGETQYF
CDR3 DNA: TGTGCCAGTAGTATAGGGACAGGGGGAGGGGAGACCCAGTACTTC

J gene: TRBJ2-5
clone size: .
V gene: TRBV6-1
D gene: .
CDR3 protein: CASIDGQLRKGTQYF
CDR3 DNA: TGTGCCAGCATTGACGGACAGTTGAGGAAGGGGACCCAGTACTTC

J gene: TRBJ2-6
clone size: .
V gene: TRBV4-1
D gene: TRBD1
CDR3 protein: CASRDLPGQGTEGANVLTF
CDR3 DNA: TGCGCCAGCAGGGACTTACCGGGACAGGGGACAGAGGGGGCCAACGTCCTGACTTTC

J gene: TRBJ1-1
clone size: .
V gene: TRBV7-9
D gene: TRBD1
CDR3 protein: CASSLRGPASIAEAFF
CDR3 DNA: TGTGCCAGCAGCTTAAGGGGGCCAGCATCAATCGCTGAAGCTTTCTTT